This TCR beta chain emerged from a study of immune evolution from preneoplasia to lung adenocarcinoma. V was trimmed by 5 bases and J by 2 bases, leaving 11 bases between them. CDR1 and CDR2 (germline): MNHEY, SMNVEV (reference sequence). CDR3 length: 14 amino acids. Here immunoSEQ multiplex PCR was the method, and the copy in TCRdb shows in-frame clones only, minus some. The sample consists of about 5,800 clones, roughly three quarters of them appearing once. Study outcomes and limitations: Later-stage lesions appeared to have more T cells, more diversity, less clonality. From normal lung to invasive adenocarcinoma, top clone frequencies appeared to decrease.

About this clone itself: The antigen is undetermined. This same CDR3 is encoded by further DNA sequences in the sample.

Between about 2014 and 2018, patients underwent resection in Japan or China. The source is a person aged 60-79 years with lung adenocarcinoma. The chain uses TRBV27 and TRBJ2-3, with D possibly being TRBD1 (6 bases). The sample taken for sequencing was FFPE adjacent normal lung tissue. The DNA of the CDR3 is TGTGCCAGCAGTCCAGGACAGAACACAGATACGCAGTATTTT. Translated, it gives CASSPGQNTDTQYF.